The 14 T cell receptor beta chains below all came from one sample that was sequenced in a study of PD-L1 blockade in urothelial cancer (TCRdb year 2017). This specimen's time point label, interpreted: pretreatment peripheral blood. Receptor amplification or capture employed the immunoSEQ multiplex PCR assay. TCRdb re-hosts the immuneACCESS table, in-frame sequences only. Its copies lack some clones; in the studies checked, an unresolved V gene accounts for under half of them, and the cause for the rest is not known. For this sample there are tens of thousands of clones; around 91% appear just once. Under 2% of the sample rests with the top ten. This material consisted of PBMCs, taken around atezolizumab (anti-PD-L1) treatment. The receptors derive from a man aged 60 to 75 with urothelial cancer.

The chain is built from TRBV4-2 and TRBJ1-1; a possible D gene is TRBD1 (6 bases). V was trimmed by 6 bases and J by 1 base, leaving 18 bases between them. This CDR3 spans 16 amino acids. From germline, CDR1 is LGHNA and CDR2 YNFKEQ. The CDR3 spells CASRKEFFRGNTEAFF. The CDR3 DNA is TGTGCCAGCAGGAAAGAATTCTTCAGGGGGAACACTGAAGCTTTCTTT.

This chain uses TRBV30 with TRBJ1-3, with 7 positions matching TRBD1. Germline CDR1 GTSNPN, CDR2 SVGIG (reference sequence). V dropped 3 bases and J dropped 0; count of bases not matched to a gene: 5. The CDR3 length is 15 residues. The CDR3 loop reads CAWSKDRVSGNTIYF. CDR3 in DNA: TGTGCCTGGAGCAAAGACAGGGTCTCTGGAAACACCATATATTTT.

V usage is TRBV7-9 and J usage is TRBJ1-1, with 8 bases aligning to TRBD1. The germline CDR1 and CDR2 sequences are SEHNR and FQNEAQ (reference sequence). Unmatched junction bases numbered 6, after V lost 5 bases and J lost 4 bases. This CDR3 comprises 14 residues. CDR3: CASSLDRGGTEAFF. The CDR3 nucleotides read TGTGCCAGCAGCCTTGACAGGGGTGGCACTGAAGCTTTCTTT.

This chain links TRBV15 with TRBJ1-1; D gene unclear. Germline-derived CDR1 and CDR2 are LNHNV and YYDKDF (reference sequence). Trimming shortened V by 5 bases and J by 4 bases, and 17 bases separated the two germline ends. This CDR3 spans 15 amino acids. The CDR3: CATSPELTLGTEAFF. In nucleotides, the CDR3 is TGTGCCACCAGCCCAGAGTTGACTCTTGGCACTGAAGCTTTCTTT.

The J gene is TRBJ2-5, the V gene TRBV5-1; TRBD2 matches 10 bases. The V segment lost 0 bases and the J segment 2 bases; nucleotides outside the gene matches: 4. The length of the CDR3 is 16 residues. Germline CDR1 is SGHRS and CDR2 is YFSETQ. The CDR3 here is CASSLAVAGGQETQYF. CDR3 DNA: TGCGCCAGCAGCTTGGCCGTAGCGGGGGGACAAGAGACCCAGTACTTC.

This chain connects TRBV29-1 to TRBJ1-2, with D unresolved. CDR3 length: 9 amino acids. Trimming took off 3 bases at V and 6 bases at J, with 2 bases between the two ends. The germline V gene has CDR1 SQVTM and CDR2 ANQGSEA. CDR3 nucleotide sequence: TGCAGCGTTGATAATGGCTACACCTTC. This translates into CSVDNGYTF.

This sequence joins TRBV7-9 and TRBJ2-3; 8 bases align to TRBD2. With 0 bases clipped from V and 7 bases from J, the junction kept 9 bases outside the gene matches. The CDR3 extends over 16 amino acids. Germline CDR1 is SEHNR and CDR2 is FQNEAQ (reference sequence). This CDR3 reads CASSLASAGGAHTQYF. CDR3 nucleotide sequence: TGTGCCAGCAGCTTAGCGTCCGCGGGAGGCGCCCATACGCAGTATTTT.

This clone was recorded only once. The V and J genes are TRBV5-4 and TRBJ2-2, with 11 positions matching TRBD1. The V segment lost 2 bases and the J segment 8 bases; nucleotides outside the gene matches: 11. The CDR3 extends over 17 amino acids. Germline CDR1 reads SGHNT; CDR2 reads YYREEE (reference sequence). The CDR3 protein is CASSLGGTGGFSGELFF. The CDR3 nucleotides read TGTGCCAGCAGCTTAGGAGGGACAGGGGGATTTTCGGGGGAGCTGTTTTTT.

The chain carries TRBV11-2 and TRBJ2-7; D unclear. V lost 3 bases and J lost 1, with 13 bases in between. The germline V gene has CDR1 SGHAT and CDR2 FQNNGV. The CDR3 covers 15 residues. DNA of the CDR3: TGTGCCAGCAGCTTGAACTTGGTGCAATCCTACGAGCAGTACTTC. It specifies CASSLNLVQSYEQYF.

This sequence joins TRBV19 and TRBJ2-2; TRBD1 is a possible D gene (6 bases). Germline assignment: CDR1 LNHDA and CDR2 SQIVND (reference sequence). V was pared by 4 bases and J by 0 bases, with 9 bases between. The CDR3 contains 15 residues. As DNA, the CDR3 is TGTGCCAGTAGTAAGGACAGCCCGAACACCGGGGAGCTGTTTTTT. The encoded protein is CASSKDSPNTGELFF.

The chain has TRBV10-3 and TRBJ1-6; TRBD1 agrees at 8 bases. The trim removed 8 bases at V and 7 bases at J, leaving 13 bases unmatched. Germline V lookup: CDR1 ENHRY, CDR2 SYGVKD. This CDR3 comprises 16 residues. The CDR3, as DNA: TGTGCCATCGGGGGAGGACAGGGAATTTTCAATTCACCCCTCCACTTT. Translated, it gives CAIGGGQGIFNSPLHF.

CDR3 nucleotides: TGTGCCAGCAGCCGCTACGATCGTACCGAGCAGTACTTC. As protein: CASSRYDRTEQYF. The gene calls are TRBV7-3 and TRBJ2-7; D gene unclear. The V gene lost 5 bases and the J gene lost 6 bases, with 14 bases spanning the gap. Germline CDR1 is SGHTA and CDR2 is FQGTGA. The CDR3 runs 13 residues. Full variable domain (rest looked up from reference TRBV7-3 and TRBJ2-7): GAGVSQTPSNKVTEKGKYVELRCDPISGHTALYWYRQSLGQGPEFLIYFQGTGAADDSGLPNDRFFAVRPEGSVSTLKIQRTERGDSAVYLCASSRYDRTEQYFGPGTRLTVT.

There are a few counts of this clone. The gene calls are TRBV7-6 and TRBJ1-6, with 9 bases identical to TRBD1. The CDR3 loop spans 18 amino acids. In germline, CDR1 is SGHVS, CDR2 FNYEAQ. V lost 1 base, J lost 0 bases, and 4 bases stayed unmatched. CDR3 loop: CASSLETGGSSYNSPLHF. The CDR3 DNA follows: TGTGCCAGCAGCTTAGAGACAGGGGGGAGCTCCTATAATTCACCCCTCCACTTT.

The V gene is TRBV6-6, the J gene TRBJ1-4; 7 bases map to TRBD1. This CDR3 spans 14 amino acids. Germline values: CDR1 MNHNY, CDR2 SVGAGI (reference sequence). V was pared by 7 bases and J by 5 bases, with 7 bases of the junction left unmatched. The DNA for the CDR3 is TGTGCCAGCAATCGACAGGGCACAAATGAAAAACTGTTTTTT. Its protein is CASNRQGTNEKLFF.